This TCR beta chain originates from a study of cytomegalovirus exposure and HLA in healthy donors. As for the study in general: Most donors, about 82% of more than 300 genotyped, fell in the Caucasian-associated ancestry cluster. Findings of the study overall: It was confirmed in vitro that a few of the CMV-associated chains were specific for CMV antigens.

The PCR contained 60 Vbeta and 13 Jbeta primers. The assay was immunoSEQ multiplex PCR, and TCRdb's table has in-frame clones only and misses some. There are more than 110,000 clones in the sample; about 79% occur only once, and around 4.1% lies in the top ten. Germline V CDR1 and CDR2: SGHTA, FQGNSA. CDR3 length: 12 residues. Trimming pared 1 base from V and 10 bases from J, leaving 10 bases between. As concerns this clone: The target antigen is unknown.

The sequenced sample consisted of PBMCs. The origin of this receptor is a man between 35 and 55 years old in good health and CMV-seropositive. The rearrangement uses TRBV7-2 and TRBJ1-1, with D perhaps matching TRBD1 (5 bases). The CDR3 DNA follows: TGTGCCAGCAGCTTAGAGGGGTTTGTAGCTTTCTTT. This encodes CASSLEGFVAFF. The whole variable domain, filled in from reference TRBV7-2 and TRBJ1-1, reads GAGVSQSPSNKVTEKGKDVELRCDPISGHTALYWYRQSLGQGLEFLIYFQGNSAPDKSGLPSDRFSAERTGGSVSTLTIQRTQQEDSAVYLCASSLEGFVAFFGQGTRLTVV.